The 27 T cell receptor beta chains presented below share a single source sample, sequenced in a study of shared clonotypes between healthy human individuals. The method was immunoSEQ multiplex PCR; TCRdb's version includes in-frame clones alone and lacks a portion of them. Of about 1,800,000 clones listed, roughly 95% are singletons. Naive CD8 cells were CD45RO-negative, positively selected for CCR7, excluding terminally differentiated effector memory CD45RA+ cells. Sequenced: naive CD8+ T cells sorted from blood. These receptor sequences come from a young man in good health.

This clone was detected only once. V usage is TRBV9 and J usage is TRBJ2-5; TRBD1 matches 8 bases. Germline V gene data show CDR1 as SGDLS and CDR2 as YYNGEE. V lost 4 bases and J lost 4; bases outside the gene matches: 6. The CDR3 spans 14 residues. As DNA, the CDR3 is TGTGCCAGCAGCCTGGCAGGGACAGGAGAGACCCAGTACTTC. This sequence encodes CASSLAGTGETQYF.

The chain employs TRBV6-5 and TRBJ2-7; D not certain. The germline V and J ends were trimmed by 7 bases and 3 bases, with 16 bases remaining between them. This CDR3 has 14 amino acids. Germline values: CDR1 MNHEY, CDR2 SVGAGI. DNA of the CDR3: TGTGCCAGCACCAGCTCAACGGAGAACTACGAGCAGTACTTC. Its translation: CASTSSTENYEQYF.

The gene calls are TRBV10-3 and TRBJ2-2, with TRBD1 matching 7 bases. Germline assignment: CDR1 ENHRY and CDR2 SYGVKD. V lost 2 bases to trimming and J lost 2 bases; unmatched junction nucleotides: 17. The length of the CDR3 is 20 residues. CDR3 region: CAISEVRLGQATPNTGELFF. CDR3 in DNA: TGTGCCATCAGTGAGGTTAGATTAGGACAGGCCACTCCTAACACCGGGGAGCTGTTTTTT.

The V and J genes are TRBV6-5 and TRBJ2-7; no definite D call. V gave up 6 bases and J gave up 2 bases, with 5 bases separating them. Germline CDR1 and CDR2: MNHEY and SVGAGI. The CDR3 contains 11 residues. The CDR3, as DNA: TGTGCCAGCAGCACGACCTACGAGCAGTACTTC. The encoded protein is CASSTTYEQYF.

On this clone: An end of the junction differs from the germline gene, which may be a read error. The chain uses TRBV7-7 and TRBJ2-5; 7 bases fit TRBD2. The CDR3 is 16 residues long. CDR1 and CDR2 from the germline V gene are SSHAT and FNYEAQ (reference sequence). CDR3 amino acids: CASSLAGGGLQETQYF. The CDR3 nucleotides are TGTGCTAGCAGCTTAGCGGGCGGGGGTCTCCAAGAGACCCAGTACTTC.

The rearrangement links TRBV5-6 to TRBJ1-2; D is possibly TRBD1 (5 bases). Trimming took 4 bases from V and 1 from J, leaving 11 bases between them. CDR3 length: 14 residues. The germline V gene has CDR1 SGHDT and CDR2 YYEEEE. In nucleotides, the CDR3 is TGTGCCAGCAGCGAATGGGGCGGTAACTATGGCTACACCTTC. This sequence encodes CASSEWGGNYGYTF. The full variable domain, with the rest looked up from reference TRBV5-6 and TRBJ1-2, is DAGVTQSPTHLIKTRGQQVTLRCSPKSGHDTVSWYQQALGQGPQFIFQYYEEEERQRGNFPDRFSGHQFPNYSSELNVNALLLGDSALYLCASSEWGGNYGYTFGSGTRLTVV.

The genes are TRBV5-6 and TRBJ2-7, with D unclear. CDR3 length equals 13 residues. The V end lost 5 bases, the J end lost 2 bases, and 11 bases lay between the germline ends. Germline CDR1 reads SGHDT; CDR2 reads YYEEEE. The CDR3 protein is CASSPTLAYEQYF. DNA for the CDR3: TGTGCCAGCAGTCCCACTCTCGCCTACGAGCAGTACTTC.

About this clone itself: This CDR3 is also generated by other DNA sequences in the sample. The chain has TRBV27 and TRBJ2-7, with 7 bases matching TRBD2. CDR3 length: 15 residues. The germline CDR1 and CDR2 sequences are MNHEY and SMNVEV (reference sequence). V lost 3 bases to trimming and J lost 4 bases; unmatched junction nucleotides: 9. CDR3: CASSFGAGRTYEQYF. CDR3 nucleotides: TGTGCCAGCAGTTTCGGAGCGGGAAGAACTTACGAGCAGTACTTC.

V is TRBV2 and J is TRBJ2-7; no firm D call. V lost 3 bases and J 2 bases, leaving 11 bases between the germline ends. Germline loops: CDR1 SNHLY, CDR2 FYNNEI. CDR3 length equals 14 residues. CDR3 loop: CASSDLRSAYEQYF. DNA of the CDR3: TGTGCCAGCAGTGATTTGCGGTCAGCCTACGAGCAGTACTTC. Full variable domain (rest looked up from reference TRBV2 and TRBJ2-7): EPEVTQTPSHQVTQMGQEVILRCVPISNHLYFYWYRQILGQKVEFLVSFYNNEISEKSEIFDDQFSVERPDGSNFTLKIRSTKLEDSAMYFCASSDLRSAYEQYFGPGTRLTVT.

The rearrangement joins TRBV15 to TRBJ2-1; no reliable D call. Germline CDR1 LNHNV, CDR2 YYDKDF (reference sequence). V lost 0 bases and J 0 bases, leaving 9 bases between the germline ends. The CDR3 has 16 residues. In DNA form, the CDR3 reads TGTGCCACCAGCAGAGATGTGGCAAGCTCCTACAATGAGCAGTTCTTC. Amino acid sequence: CATSRDVASSYNEQFF.

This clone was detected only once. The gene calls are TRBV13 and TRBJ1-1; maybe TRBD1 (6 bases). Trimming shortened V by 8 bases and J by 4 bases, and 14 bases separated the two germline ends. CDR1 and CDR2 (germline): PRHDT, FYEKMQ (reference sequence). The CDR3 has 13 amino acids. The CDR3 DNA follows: TGTGCCAGCCGCCCCTGGGGGCCCACTGAAGCTTTCTTT. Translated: CASRPWGPTEAFF. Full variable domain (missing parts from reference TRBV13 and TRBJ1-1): AAGVIQSPRHLIKEKRETATLKCYPIPRHDTVYWYQQGPGQDPQFLISFYEKMQSDKGSIPDRFSAQQFSDYHSELNMSSLELGDSALYFCASRPWGPTEAFFGQGTRLTVV.

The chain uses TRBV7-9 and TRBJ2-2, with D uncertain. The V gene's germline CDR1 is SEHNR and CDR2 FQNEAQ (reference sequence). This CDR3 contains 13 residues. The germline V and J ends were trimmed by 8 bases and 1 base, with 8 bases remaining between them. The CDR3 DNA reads TGTGCCAGCGGTGCGAGGAACACCGGGGAGCTGTTTTTT. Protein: CASGARNTGELFF.

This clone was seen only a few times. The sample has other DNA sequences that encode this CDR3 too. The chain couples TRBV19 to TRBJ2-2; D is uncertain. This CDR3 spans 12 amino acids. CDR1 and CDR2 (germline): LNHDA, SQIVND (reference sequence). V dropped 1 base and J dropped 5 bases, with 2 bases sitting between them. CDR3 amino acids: CASSIVTGELFF. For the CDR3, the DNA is TGTGCCAGTAGTATAGTAACCGGGGAGCTGTTTTTT.

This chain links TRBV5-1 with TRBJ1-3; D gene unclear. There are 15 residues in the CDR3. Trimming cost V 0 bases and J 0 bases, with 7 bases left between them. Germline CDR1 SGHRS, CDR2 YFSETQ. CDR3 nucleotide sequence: TGCGCCAGCAGCTTGGATTACAGCTCTGGAAACACCATATATTTT. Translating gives CASSLDYSSGNTIYF.

The CDR3 sequence: CASSLPTRSSYEQYF. CDR3 DNA sequence: TGTGCCAGCAGCTTACCGACTCGTAGCTCCTACGAGCAGTACTTC. This chain uses TRBV7-8 with TRBJ2-7; D not certain. Trimming shortened V by 2 bases and J by 0 bases, and 11 bases separated the two germline ends. The CDR3 is 15 amino acids. The germline CDR1 and CDR2 sequences are SGHVS and FQNEAQ.

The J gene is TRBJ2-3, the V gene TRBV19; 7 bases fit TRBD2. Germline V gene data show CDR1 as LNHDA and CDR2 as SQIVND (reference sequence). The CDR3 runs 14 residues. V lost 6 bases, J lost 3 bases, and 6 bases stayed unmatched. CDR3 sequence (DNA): TGTGCCAGTAGAAGCGGGATTTCGACAGATACGCAGTATTTT. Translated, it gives CASRSGISTDTQYF. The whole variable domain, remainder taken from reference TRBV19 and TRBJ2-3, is DGGITQSPKYLFRKEGQNVTLSCEQNLNHDAMYWYRQDPGQGLRLIYYSQIVNDFQKGDIAEGYSVSREKKESFPLTVTSAQKNPTAFYLCASRSGISTDTQYFGPGTRLTVL.

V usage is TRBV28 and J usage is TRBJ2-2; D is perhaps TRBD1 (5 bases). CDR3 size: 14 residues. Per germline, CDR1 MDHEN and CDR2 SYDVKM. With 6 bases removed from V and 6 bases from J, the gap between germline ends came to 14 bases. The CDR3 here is CASSLMAGSGELFF. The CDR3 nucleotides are TGTGCCAGCAGCCTTATGGCAGGGTCCGGGGAGCTGTTTTTT.

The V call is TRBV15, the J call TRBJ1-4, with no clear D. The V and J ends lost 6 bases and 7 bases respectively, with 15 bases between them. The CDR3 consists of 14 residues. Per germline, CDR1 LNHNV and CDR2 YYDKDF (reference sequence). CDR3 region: CATRSSPAGEKLFF. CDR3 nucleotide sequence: TGTGCCACCAGGTCCTCCCCGGCCGGTGAAAAACTGTTTTTT.

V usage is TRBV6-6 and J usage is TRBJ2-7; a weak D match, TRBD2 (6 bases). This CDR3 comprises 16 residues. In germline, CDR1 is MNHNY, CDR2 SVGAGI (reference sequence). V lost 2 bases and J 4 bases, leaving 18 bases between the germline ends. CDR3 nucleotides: TGTGCCAGCAGTTACCCTCCGGAGGGGTCACGGTACGAGCAGTACTTC. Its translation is CASSYPPEGSRYEQYF.

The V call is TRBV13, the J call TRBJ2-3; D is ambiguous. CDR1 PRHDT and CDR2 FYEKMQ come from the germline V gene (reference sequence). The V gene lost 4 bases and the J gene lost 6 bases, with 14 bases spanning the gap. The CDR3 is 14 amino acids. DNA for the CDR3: TGTGCCAGCAGCTCCCCTTCCTCGGTGGATACGCAGTATTTT. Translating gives CASSSPSSVDTQYF.

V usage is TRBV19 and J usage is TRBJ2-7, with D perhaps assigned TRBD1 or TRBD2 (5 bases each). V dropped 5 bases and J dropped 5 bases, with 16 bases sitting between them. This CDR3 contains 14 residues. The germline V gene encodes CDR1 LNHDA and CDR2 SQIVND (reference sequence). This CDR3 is CASSSRDHQDEQYF. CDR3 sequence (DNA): TGTGCCAGTAGTTCTAGGGACCACCAGGACGAGCAGTACTTC.

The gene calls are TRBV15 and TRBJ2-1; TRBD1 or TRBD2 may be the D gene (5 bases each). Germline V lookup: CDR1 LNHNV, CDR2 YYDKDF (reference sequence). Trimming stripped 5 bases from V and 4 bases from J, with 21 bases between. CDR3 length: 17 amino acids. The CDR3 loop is CATSAEPGPLAYNEQFF. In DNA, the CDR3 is TGTGCCACCAGCGCCGAACCGGGACCTCTCGCGTACAATGAGCAGTTCTTC.

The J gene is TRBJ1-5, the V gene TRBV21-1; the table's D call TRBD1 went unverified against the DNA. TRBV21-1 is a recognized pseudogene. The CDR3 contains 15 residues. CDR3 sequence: CASSNRDRRGQPQHF. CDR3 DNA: TGTGCCAGCAGCAACCGGGACAGGAGGGGTCAGCCCCAGCATTTT.

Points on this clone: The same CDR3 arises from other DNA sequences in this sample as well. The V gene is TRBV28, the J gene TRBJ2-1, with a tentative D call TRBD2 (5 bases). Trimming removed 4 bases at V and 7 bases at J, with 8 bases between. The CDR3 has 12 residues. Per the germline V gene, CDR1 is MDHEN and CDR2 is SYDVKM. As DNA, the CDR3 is TGTGCCAGCAGTTCGGACTCGAATGAGCAGTTCTTC. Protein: CASSSDSNEQFF. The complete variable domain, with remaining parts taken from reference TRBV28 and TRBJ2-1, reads DVKVTQSSRYLVKRTGEKVFLECVQDMDHENMFWYRQDPGLGLRLIYFSYDVKMKEKGDIPEGYSVSREKKERFSLILESASTNQTSMYLCASSSDSNEQFFGPGTRLTVL.

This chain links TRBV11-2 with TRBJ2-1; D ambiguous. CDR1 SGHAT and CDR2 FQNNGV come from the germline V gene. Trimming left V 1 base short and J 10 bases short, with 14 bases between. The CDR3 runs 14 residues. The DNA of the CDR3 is TGTGCCAGCAGCTTAGCCCTGAGTGGTCCAGAGCAGTTCTTC. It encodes CASSLALSGPEQFF.

Here the CDR3 reads CASSLAGAMGEQFF. CDR3 nucleotides: TGTGCCAGTAGTCTAGCGGGGGCGATGGGTGAGCAGTTCTTC. This chain uses TRBV19 with TRBJ2-1; 10 bases line up with TRBD2. CDR3 length: 14 residues. Germline V lookup: CDR1 LNHDA, CDR2 SQIVND (reference sequence). Trimming cost V 5 bases and J 9 bases; bases outside gene matches: 7.

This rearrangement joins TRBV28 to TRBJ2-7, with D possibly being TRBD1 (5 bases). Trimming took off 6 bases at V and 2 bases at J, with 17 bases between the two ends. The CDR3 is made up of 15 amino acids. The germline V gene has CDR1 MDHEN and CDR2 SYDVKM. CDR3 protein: CASSLMPDRTYEQYF. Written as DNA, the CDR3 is TGTGCCAGCAGCCTTATGCCCGACAGAACCTACGAGCAGTACTTC.